Following are 9 T cell receptor beta chains from one sample sequenced in a study of chemoradiotherapy in HPV16-positive cancers. TCRdb keeps only in-frame clones here, not all; method: immunoSEQ multiplex PCR. Among 9,000 to 13,000 clones, approximately 69% were seen once, and the ten largest hold over 30%. Sampling was carried out from a patient who underwent chemoradiotherapy. The receptors shown here come from a human donor with HPV-associated anogenital cancer.

The V and J genes are TRBV11-3 and TRBJ1-1, with D uncertain. V was shortened by 1 base and J by 3 bases, with 12 bases between the two germline ends. CDR3 length: 15 residues. The germline CDR1 and CDR2 sequences are SGHNT and YENEEA. The DNA of the CDR3 is TGTGCCAGCAGCTTAGGCGGTGGGTGGGACACTGAAGCTTTCTTT. Protein product: CASSLGGGWDTEAFF.

The chain joins TRBV7-2 to TRBJ1-3, with unresolved D. Germline V CDR1 and CDR2: SGHTA, FQGNSA. The V gene lost 2 bases and the J gene lost 7 bases, with 6 bases spanning the gap. The CDR3 runs to 12 residues. The CDR3 loop is CASSLQTNTIYF. CDR3 bases: TGTGCCAGCAGCTTACAAACCAACACCATATATTTT. The whole variable domain, filled in from reference TRBV7-2 and TRBJ1-3, reads GAGVSQSPSNKVTEKGKDVELRCDPISGHTALYWYRQSLGQGLEFLIYFQGNSAPDKSGLPSDRFSAERTGGSVSTLTIQRTQQEDSAVYLCASSLQTNTIYFGEGSWLTVV.

The chain is built from TRBV7-9 and TRBJ2-3; D ambiguous. Trimming cost V 8 bases and J 2 bases, with 11 bases left between them. Germline CDR1 is SEHNR and CDR2 is FQNEAQ (reference sequence). CDR3 length: 13 amino acids. CDR3 nucleotide sequence: TGTGCCAGCGGCCGGGCCGTCACAGATACGCAGTATTTT. Translated, it gives CASGRAVTDTQYF.

This clone has just one count. V and J are TRBV5-1 and TRBJ2-5; the match to TRBD2 covers 8 bases. Germline trimming cut 2 bases from V and 9 bases from J; bases unmatched to any gene: 9. This CDR3 is 14 amino acids long. Germline CDR1 and CDR2: SGHRS and YFSETQ. CDR3 region: CASSLAGAGSAQYF. In DNA form, the CDR3 reads TGCGCCAGCAGCTTAGCGGGGGCCGGGTCGGCCCAGTACTTC.

This rearrangement joins TRBV6-5 to TRBJ1-6, with unresolved D. Trimming removed 5 bases from V and 13 bases from J, with 12 bases in between. Germline V gives CDR1 MNHEY, CDR2 SVGAGI. This CDR3 is 12 amino acids long. The CDR3, as DNA: TGTGCCAGCAGTCTATCGGAGTCCCCCCTCCACTTT. Translation: CASSLSESPLHF.

J is TRBJ2-2 and V is TRBV6-1; D gene unclear. Germline CDR1 is MNHNS and CDR2 is SASEGT. V was cut by 5 bases and J by 6 bases, with 7 bases left in between. This CDR3 spans 12 amino acids. The CDR3 coding sequence is TGTGCCAGCAGTAGAGGATCCGGGGAGCTGTTTTTT. It codes for CASSRGSGELFF.

The chain combines TRBV11-2 with TRBJ1-1; tentative D call: TRBD1 (6 bases). This CDR3 contains 15 residues. Germline V lookup: CDR1 SGHAT, CDR2 FQNNGV. V was clipped by 5 bases and J by 13 bases, with 26 bases between them. Here the CDR3 DNA reads TGTGCCAGCAGCCCCCTAGGGACGGACAGTGTACAGGGTTTCTTT. Amino acids: CASSPLGTDSVQGFF.

This chain joins TRBV11-2 and TRBJ2-3; a possible D gene is TRBD1 (6 bases). There are 13 residues in the CDR3. The V gene lost 6 bases and the J gene lost 3 bases, with 10 bases spanning the gap. Germline V lookup: CDR1 SGHAT, CDR2 FQNNGV. As DNA, the CDR3 is TGTGCCAGCAGTTTCACAGGGACAGATACGCAGTATTTT. Protein sequence: CASSFTGTDTQYF.

The CDR3 sequence: CASSRRADRAGTQYF. The CDR3 DNA reads as TGTGCCAGCAGCCGCCGGGCGGACAGGGCAGGGACCCAGTACTTC. The chain carries TRBV14 and TRBJ2-5, with TRBD1 matching 8 bases. Trimming at V came to 4 bases and at J to 7 bases, leaving 11 bases not matched to a gene. Germline V lookup: CDR1 SGHDN, CDR2 FVKESK. This CDR3 region has 15 residues. The full variable domain, completed using reference TRBV14 and TRBJ2-5, is EAGVTQFPSHSVIEKGQTVTLRCDPISGHDNLYWYRRVMGKEIKFLLHFVKESKQDESGMPNNRFLAERTGGTYSTLKVQPAELEDSGVYFCASSRRADRAGTQYFGPGTRLLVL.